The 31 T cell receptor beta chains below all came from one sample that was sequenced in a study of shared clonotypes between healthy human individuals (dated by TCRdb to between 2020 and 2021). Library creation used the immunoSEQ multiplex PCR assay. The source is immuneACCESS, and TCRdb retained only in-frame sequences with V and J called. Part of the clones is not carried over; for the studies checked, unresolved V genes explain less than half of this, and the remainder is unexplained. The sample includes roughly 2.5 million clones, with around nine tenths observed a single time. The top ten constitute around 0.14% of the sample. Input material: naive CD4+ T cells sorted from blood. The cell subset or site label corresponds to: CD45RA+ positively selected. The receptors were sampled from a man aged 18 to 30 in good health.

The chain combines TRBV25-1 with TRBJ2-3; D is unclear. V lost 5 bases to trimming and J lost 3 bases, with 12 bases between them. This CDR3 is 14 amino acids long. CDR1 and CDR2 (germline): MGHDK, SYGVNS. CDR3 sequence reads: CASSPKVATDTQYF. CDR3 in DNA: TGTGCCAGCAGTCCAAAAGTCGCTACAGATACGCAGTATTTT.

The V gene is TRBV5-4, the J gene TRBJ2-3; possibly TRBD1 or TRBD2 for D (5 bases each). The germline V gene has CDR1 SGHNT and CDR2 YYREEE (reference sequence). The length of the CDR3 is 16 residues. Between the trimmed V and J ends, which lost 3 bases and 6 bases, there was a span of 20 bases. The CDR3 nucleotides are TGTGCCAGCAGCTCCGGAGGAGGCAGGGTGTCTGATACGCAGTATTTT. This codes for CASSSGGGRVSDTQYF.

For this clone: The limits of the CDR3 on the DNA are not certain, so only TCRdb's listed CDR3 is given. This chain links TRBV6-6 with TRBJ1-2. Germline assignment: CDR1 MNHNY and CDR2 SVGAGI (reference sequence). Ends included, the CDR3 has 14 residues. The CDR3 region is CASSTSGGNYGYTF.

This rearrangement joins TRBV19 to TRBJ2-5; D might be TRBD1 (6 bases). The germline gives CDR1 LNHDA, CDR2 SQIVND (reference sequence). Between the trimmed V and J ends, which lost 5 bases and 7 bases, there was a span of 14 bases. This CDR3 comprises 13 residues. CDR3 region: CASSPGATGTQYF. Written as DNA, the CDR3 is TGTGCCAGTAGTCCAGGGGCCACAGGGACCCAGTACTTC.

The V call is TRBV28, the J call TRBJ1-1; tentative D call: TRBD1 (6 bases). Between the trimmed V and J ends, which lost 1 base and 1 base, there was a span of 13 bases. This CDR3 contains 16 residues. Germline V gene lookup returns CDR1 MDHEN and CDR2 SYDVKM. The CDR3 sequence: CASSLLRGVGNTEAFF. DNA for the CDR3: TGTGCCAGCAGTTTATTAAGGGGGGTTGGGAACACTGAAGCTTTCTTT.

On this clone itself: This sample also contains other DNA sequences that code for the same CDR3. This chain connects TRBV20-1 to TRBJ2-5; D remains unclear. The germline CDR1 and CDR2 sequences are DFQATT and SNEGSKA (reference sequence). V gave up 4 bases and J gave up 3 bases, with 3 bases separating them. The CDR3 has 10 residues. The CDR3 DNA reads TGCAGTGCTATAAAAGAGACCCAGTACTTC. Its protein is CSAIKETQYF.

This clone was counted a few times. The chain uses TRBV10-3 and TRBJ2-7; TRBD1 aligns across 9 bases. There are 15 residues in the CDR3. Per the germline V gene, CDR1 is ENHRY and CDR2 is SYGVKD. V dropped 2 bases and J dropped 5; count of bases not matched to a gene: 7. The chain's CDR3 is CAISESTGGYNEQYF. DNA for the CDR3: TGTGCCATCAGTGAGAGCACAGGGGGCTACAACGAGCAGTACTTC.

Remarks on this clone: Other DNA sequences in this sample translate to the same CDR3. The CDR3 DNA reads TGTGCCAGCAGCTTAGGTCAGGGGTCGTCCTATAATTCACCCCTCCACTTT. Translation: CASSLGQGSSYNSPLHF. The chain links TRBV7-9 to TRBJ1-6, with D perhaps TRBD1 (6 bases). The CDR3 contains 17 residues. Per germline, CDR1 SEHNR and CDR2 FQNEAQ (reference sequence). V lost 1 base and J 1 base, leaving 11 bases between the germline ends.

V usage is TRBV29-1 and J usage is TRBJ2-7, with TRBD1 identical over 9 bases. The CDR3 is 14 amino acids. The J segment lost 4 bases and the V segment lost 4 bases, leaving 8 bases of the junction unmatched. Germline lookup yields CDR1 SQVTM and CDR2 ANQGSEA. The CDR3 region is CSVAPGQGAYEQYF. CDR3 in DNA: TGCAGCGTTGCTCCGGGACAGGGTGCGTACGAGCAGTACTTC.

The chain links TRBV2 to TRBJ2-1; D may be TRBD1 (6 bases). The germline V and J ends were trimmed by 6 bases and 7 bases, with 13 bases remaining between them. Germline V gene sequence: CDR1 SNHLY, CDR2 FYNNEI. The CDR3 is 13 residues long. CDR3 residues: CASREPQGNEQFF. CDR3 nucleotides: TGTGCCAGCAGGGAACCCCAGGGGAATGAGCAGTTCTTC.

The chain uses TRBV7-9 and TRBJ2-3, with D perhaps matching TRBD2 (5 bases). V lost 1 base and J 5 bases, leaving 10 bases between the germline ends. The germline gives CDR1 SEHNR, CDR2 FQNEAQ (reference sequence). The CDR3 length is 14 residues. The CDR3 reads CASSLDPGEDTQYF. The CDR3 DNA follows: TGTGCCAGCAGCTTAGACCCCGGGGAAGATACGCAGTATTTT.

As DNA, the CDR3 is TGTGCCAGCAGCTTAGGGTTGATTTCGGGACAGGACGTATACTTC. It specifies CASSLGLISGQDVYF. The chain employs TRBV11-2 and TRBJ2-7; 8 positions match TRBD1. Trimming at V came to 1 base and at J to 13 bases, leaving 15 bases not matched to a gene. Germline V lookup: CDR1 SGHAT, CDR2 FQNNGV. The CDR3 spans 15 residues. Full variable domain (missing parts from reference TRBV11-2 and TRBJ2-7): EAGVAQSPRYKIIEKRQSVAFWCNPISGHATLYWYQQILGQGPKLLIQFQNNGVVDDSQLPKDRFSAERLKGVDSTLKIQPAKLEDSAVYLCASSLGLISGQDVYFGPGTRLTVT.

V usage is TRBV6-6 and J usage is TRBJ1-4, with unresolved D. V was clipped by 3 bases and J by 12 bases, with 17 bases between them. The germline gives CDR1 MNHNY, CDR2 SVGAGI (reference sequence). The CDR3 has 14 residues. Written as DNA, the CDR3 is TGTGCCAGCAGTTATGCAGCGTCCCCCGCGGAACTGTTTTTT. Amino acid sequence: CASSYAASPAELFF.

The rearrangement uses TRBV30 and TRBJ1-1; D is unclear. From germline, CDR1 is GTSNPN and CDR2 SVGIG (reference sequence). V shed 2 bases and J shed 8 bases, with 15 bases lying between them. The CDR3 totals 13 residues. CDR3 in DNA: TGTGCCTGGAGTCCCGGGAGGGCCTACGAAGCTTTCTTT. Its translation: CAWSPGRAYEAFF.

V usage is TRBV5-1 and J usage is TRBJ2-6; maybe TRBD2 (6 bases). V gave up 4 bases and J gave up 8 bases, with 13 bases separating them. The germline gives CDR1 SGHRS, CDR2 YFSETQ. The CDR3 is 14 amino acids. CDR3 nucleotide sequence: TGCGCCAGCAGCCCGGGGACTTCCCCCAACGTCCTGACTTTC. Amino acid sequence: CASSPGTSPNVLTF.

This clone was counted between two and nine times. The J gene is TRBJ1-4, the V gene TRBV2, with TRBD1 as a possible D gene (6 bases). Germline V gene sequence: CDR1 SNHLY, CDR2 FYNNEI. The CDR3 is 15 amino acids. Trimming pared 6 bases from V and 3 bases from J, leaving 14 bases between. DNA for the CDR3: TGTGCCAGCAGGGAGACAGGTAGTCCTAATGAAAAACTGTTTTTT. Translated: CASRETGSPNEKLFF. The whole variable domain, filled in from reference TRBV2 and TRBJ1-4, reads EPEVTQTPSHQVTQMGQEVILRCVPISNHLYFYWYRQILGQKVEFLVSFYNNEISEKSEIFDDQFSVERPDGSNFTLKIRSTKLEDSAMYFCASRETGSPNEKLFFGSGTQLSVL.

The CDR3 DNA is TGCGCCAGCAGCCAAGAAGGGGGAACCTACAATGAGCAGTTCTTC. Its protein product is CASSQEGGTYNEQFF. V is TRBV4-3 and J is TRBJ2-1; tentative D call: TRBD1 (6 bases). The CDR3 totals 15 residues. The V and J ends lost 0 bases and 2 bases respectively, with 8 bases between them. Germline V gene sequence: CDR1 LGHNA, CDR2 YSLEER.

This clone was seen a few times. This specimen includes other DNA sequences encoding the same CDR3. This sequence joins TRBV6-5 and TRBJ1-1; 7 nucleotides line up with TRBD1. CDR3 size: 13 residues. Germline V lookup: CDR1 MNHEY, CDR2 SVGAGI. V was clipped by 4 bases and J by 4 bases; unmatched bases: 3. CDR3: CASSLQGSTEAFF. The CDR3 DNA follows: TGTGCCAGCAGTTTACAGGGGTCCACTGAAGCTTTCTTT.

The chain carries TRBV6-6 and TRBJ1-2; perhaps TRBD1 as D (5 bases). V shed 3 bases and J shed 7 bases, with 12 bases lying between them. The CDR3 extends over 13 amino acids. Germline loops: CDR1 MNHNY, CDR2 SVGAGI (reference sequence). The CDR3 coding sequence is TGTGCCAGCAGTTATTCCCGGGACTCTGGCTACACCTTC. This sequence encodes CASSYSRDSGYTF.

The chain carries TRBV7-2 and TRBJ2-3; TRBD2 matches 9 bases. CDR1 is SGHTA and CDR2 is FQGNSA in the germline V gene. V lost 4 bases to trimming and J lost 4 bases; unmatched junction nucleotides: 9. The CDR3 is 16 residues long. This CDR3 reads CASSSKIAGASDTQYF. The CDR3 nucleotides are TGTGCCAGCAGCTCAAAAATAGCGGGAGCATCAGATACGCAGTATTTT.

The V gene is TRBV5-5, the J gene TRBJ2-7; tentatively, D is TRBD2 (6 bases). Germline loops: CDR1 SGHKS, CDR2 YYEKEE (reference sequence). V gave up 2 bases and J gave up 3 bases, with 12 bases separating them. The CDR3 runs to 14 residues. The CDR3 region is CASSFGGSIYEQYF. The CDR3 region has the DNA TGTGCCAGCAGCTTCGGGGGTAGCATCTACGAGCAGTACTTC.

J is TRBJ1-5 and V is TRBV6-6; D remains unclear. Germline lookup yields CDR1 MNHNY and CDR2 SVGAGI (reference sequence). CDR3 size: 12 residues. Deletions cut 6 bases from V and 6 bases from J, with 9 bases between. CDR3 bases: TGTGCCAGCAGCCCGATACGTCAGCCCCAGCATTTT. Translated: CASSPIRQPQHF.

This clone occurred once. The V call is TRBV21-1, the J call TRBJ2-1; the table's TRBD2 call for D was not verified on the DNA. TRBV21-1 has pseudogene status. This CDR3 region has 16 residues. The CDR3 loop is CASSKEEIACYNEQFF. For the CDR3, the DNA is TGTGCCAGCAGCAAAGAGGAGATTGCTTGCTACAATGAGCAGTTCTTC.

This chain uses TRBV19 with TRBJ1-4; D gene ambiguous. With 7 bases removed from V and 3 bases from J, the gap between germline ends came to 21 bases. This CDR3 has 17 residues. Germline-derived CDR1 and CDR2 are LNHDA and SQIVND (reference sequence). CDR3 in DNA: TGTGCCAGTACCTCATTCGAAGGTGCTCTGCCTAATGAAAAACTGTTTTTT. This translates into CASTSFEGALPNEKLFF.

The V call is TRBV30, the J call TRBJ1-6; a possible D gene is TRBD1 (6 bases). From germline, CDR1 is GTSNPN and CDR2 SVGIG (reference sequence). Trimming took off 1 base at V and 7 bases at J, with 14 bases between the two ends. The CDR3 is 15 residues long. Here the CDR3 DNA reads TGTGCCTGGAGTGAGGGGGGGCCTTTCAATTCACCCCTCCACTTT. Translating gives CAWSEGGPFNSPLHF.

The genes are TRBV6-6 and TRBJ1-2; D gene uncertain. Trimming left V 7 bases short and J 2 bases short, with 14 bases between. Germline V gene sequence: CDR1 MNHNY, CDR2 SVGAGI (reference sequence). This CDR3 spans 14 amino acids. The CDR3 bases are TGTGCCAGCACCAGGACTGAGTTAAACTATGGCTACACCTTC. Its protein is CASTRTELNYGYTF.

V gene TRBV9 combines with J gene TRBJ2-3; D is ambiguous. Germline CDR1 is SGDLS and CDR2 is YYNGEE. The length of the CDR3 is 16 residues. Trimming pared 2 bases from V and 4 bases from J, leaving 17 bases between. The CDR3, as DNA: TGTGCCAGCAGCGTGAGGACGGGCTTTAGAGCAGATACGCAGTATTTT. Its protein product is CASSVRTGFRADTQYF.

This sequence joins TRBV19 and TRBJ2-3; 7 bases align to TRBD1. The J segment lost 8 bases and the V segment lost 4 bases, leaving 15 bases of the junction unmatched. Germline CDR1 is LNHDA and CDR2 is SQIVND (reference sequence). The CDR3 has 16 amino acids. The CDR3 spells CASSSDIRGYHGTQYF. The CDR3 DNA reads TGTGCCAGTAGTAGCGATATCAGGGGGTATCATGGTACGCAGTATTTT.

The chain joins TRBV27 to TRBJ1-5, with TRBD1 matching over 8 bases. The CDR3 has 18 amino acids. Germline V gene sequence: CDR1 MNHEY, CDR2 SMNVEV (reference sequence). J was trimmed by 4 bases and V by 7 bases; bases with no gene match: 18. The CDR3 loop is CASIRQGARNTSNQPQHF. The DNA of the CDR3 is TGTGCCAGCATTAGGCAGGGGGCGCGAAACACGTCGAATCAGCCCCAGCATTTT.

This clone showed up just a few times. This chain uses TRBV30 with TRBJ1-2; 9 positions match TRBD1. This CDR3 contains 14 residues. The germline gives CDR1 GTSNPN, CDR2 SVGIG (reference sequence). The J segment lost 9 bases and the V segment lost 3 bases, leaving 11 bases of the junction unmatched. CDR3 nucleotide sequence: TGTGCCTGGAGCTCAGGGACAGGGAGTAATAGCTACACCTTC. This encodes CAWSSGTGSNSYTF.

V and J are TRBV27 and TRBJ1-2; D perhaps matches TRBD1 (5 bases). The V end lost 0 bases, the J end lost 2 bases, and 13 bases lay between the germline ends. Per the germline V gene, CDR1 is MNHEY and CDR2 is SMNVEV (reference sequence). The CDR3 length is 16 residues. CDR3 nucleotides: TGTGCCAGCAGTTTATCGGCCTGGGGACGGAACTATGGCTACACCTTC. Amino acid sequence: CASSLSAWGRNYGYTF.